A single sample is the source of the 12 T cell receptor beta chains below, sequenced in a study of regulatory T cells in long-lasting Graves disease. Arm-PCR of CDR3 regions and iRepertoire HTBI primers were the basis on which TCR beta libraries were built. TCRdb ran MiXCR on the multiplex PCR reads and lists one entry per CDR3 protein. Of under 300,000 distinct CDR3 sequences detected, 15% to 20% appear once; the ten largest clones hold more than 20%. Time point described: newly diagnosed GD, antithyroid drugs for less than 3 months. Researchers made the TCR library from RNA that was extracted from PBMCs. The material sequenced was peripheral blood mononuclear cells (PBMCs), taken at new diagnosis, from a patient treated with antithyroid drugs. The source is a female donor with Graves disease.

As DNA, the CDR3 is TGTGCCAGCGGTAAGGTCTACGAGCAGTACTTC. Its protein product is CASGKVYEQYF. This sequence joins TRBV2 and TRBJ2-7; D gene ambiguous. In germline, CDR1 is SNHLY, CDR2 FYNNEI. The CDR3 has 11 amino acids. Trimming took off 8 bases at V and 3 bases at J, with 8 bases between the two ends.

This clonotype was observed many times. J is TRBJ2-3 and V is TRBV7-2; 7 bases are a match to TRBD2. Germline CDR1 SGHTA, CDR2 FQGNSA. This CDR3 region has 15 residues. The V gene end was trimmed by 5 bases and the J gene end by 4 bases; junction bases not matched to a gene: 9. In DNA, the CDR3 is TGTGCCAGCAGCAAGTTTGGCGGGAGTGCAGATACGCAGTATTTT. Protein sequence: CASSKFGGSADTQYF.

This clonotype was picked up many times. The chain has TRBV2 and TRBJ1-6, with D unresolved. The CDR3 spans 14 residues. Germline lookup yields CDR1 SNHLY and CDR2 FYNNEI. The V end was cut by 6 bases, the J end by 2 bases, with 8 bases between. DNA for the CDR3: TGTGCCAGCAGCGTACAGACCTATAATTCACCCCTCCACTTT. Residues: CASSVQTYNSPLHF. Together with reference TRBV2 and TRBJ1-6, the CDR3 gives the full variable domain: EPEVTQTPSHQVTQMGQEVILRCVPISNHLYFYWYRQILGQKVEFLVSFYNNEISEKSEIFDDQFSVERPDGSNFTLKIRSTKLEDSAMYFCASSVQTYNSPLHFGNGTRLTVT.

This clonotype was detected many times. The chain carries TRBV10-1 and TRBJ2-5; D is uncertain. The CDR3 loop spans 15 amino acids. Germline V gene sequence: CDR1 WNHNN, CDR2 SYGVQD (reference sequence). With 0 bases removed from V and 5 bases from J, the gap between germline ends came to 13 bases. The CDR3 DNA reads TGCGCCAGCAGTGAGTCGGGTTACTCAGTGGAGACCCAGTACTTC. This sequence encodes CASSESGYSVETQYF.

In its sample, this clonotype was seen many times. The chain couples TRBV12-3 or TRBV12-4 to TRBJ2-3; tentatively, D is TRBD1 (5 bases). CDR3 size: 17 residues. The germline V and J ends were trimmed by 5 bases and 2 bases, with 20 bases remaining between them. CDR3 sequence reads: CASSPPLGQGPTDTQYF. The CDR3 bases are TGTGCCAGCAGTCCCCCATTAGGTCAGGGTCCCACAGATACGCAGTATTTT.

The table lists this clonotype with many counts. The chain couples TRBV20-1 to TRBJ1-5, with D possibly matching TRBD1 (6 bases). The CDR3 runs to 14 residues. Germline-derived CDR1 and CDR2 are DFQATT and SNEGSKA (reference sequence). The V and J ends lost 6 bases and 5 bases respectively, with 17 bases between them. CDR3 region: CSARTARGDQPQHF. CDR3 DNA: TGCAGTGCGAGGACAGCGCGGGGAGATCAGCCCCAGCATTTT.

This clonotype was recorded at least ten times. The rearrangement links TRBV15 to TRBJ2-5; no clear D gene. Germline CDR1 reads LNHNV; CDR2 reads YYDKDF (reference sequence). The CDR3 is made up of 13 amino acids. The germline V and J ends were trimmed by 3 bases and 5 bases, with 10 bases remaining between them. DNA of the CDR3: TGTGCCACCAGCAGCAGGAGTGTGGAGACCCAGTACTTC. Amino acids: CATSSRSVETQYF.

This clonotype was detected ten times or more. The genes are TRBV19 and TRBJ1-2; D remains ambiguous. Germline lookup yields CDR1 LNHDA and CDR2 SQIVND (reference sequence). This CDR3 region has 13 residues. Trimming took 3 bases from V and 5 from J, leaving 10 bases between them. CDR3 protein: CASSIPGDYGYTF. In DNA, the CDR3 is TGTGCCAGTAGTATCCCAGGCGATTATGGCTACACCTTC.

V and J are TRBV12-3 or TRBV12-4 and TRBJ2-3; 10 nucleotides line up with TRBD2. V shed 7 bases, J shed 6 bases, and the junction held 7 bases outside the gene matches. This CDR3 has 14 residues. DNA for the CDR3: TGTGCCAGCACCCCTAGCGGGAGAGGGGATACGCAGTATTTT. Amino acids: CASTPSGRGDTQYF.

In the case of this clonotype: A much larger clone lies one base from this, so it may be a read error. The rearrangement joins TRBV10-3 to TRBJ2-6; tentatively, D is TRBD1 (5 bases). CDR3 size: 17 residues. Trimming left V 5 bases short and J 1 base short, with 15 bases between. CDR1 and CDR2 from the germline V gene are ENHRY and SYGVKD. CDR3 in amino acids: CAISLSPGRSGANVLTF. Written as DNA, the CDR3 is TGTGCCATCAGTTTATCGCCAGGGCGTTCTGGGGCCAACGTCCTGACTTTC.

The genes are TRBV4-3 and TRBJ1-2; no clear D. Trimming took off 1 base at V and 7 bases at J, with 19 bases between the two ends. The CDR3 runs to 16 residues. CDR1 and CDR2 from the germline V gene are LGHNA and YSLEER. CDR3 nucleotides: TGCGCCAGCAGCCAAGGGGCCCGAGGGCTGTTGGGTGGCTACACCTTC. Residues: CASSQGARGLLGGYTF.

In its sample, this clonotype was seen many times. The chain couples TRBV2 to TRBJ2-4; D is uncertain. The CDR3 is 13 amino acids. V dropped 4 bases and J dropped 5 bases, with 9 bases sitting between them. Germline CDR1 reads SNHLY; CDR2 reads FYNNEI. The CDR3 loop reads CASSVGRENIQYF. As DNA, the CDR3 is TGTGCCAGCAGTGTTGGAAGGGAAAACATTCAGTACTTC.